The sequence of this T cell receptor (beta chain) was determined in a study of T cells in Graves' hyperthyroidism and ophthalmopathy. Overall study results and limits: In simple terms, a model built on 13 V-J features told ophthalmopathy apart from stable hyperthyroidism. Blood also carried most thyroid clonotypes expanded above 0.001. The model made its ophthalmopathy prediction, and onset followed a median roughly 6.5 months later.

Regarding this clonotype: What it binds is unknown.

CDR1 is SGHAT and CDR2 is FQNNGV in the germline V gene. The CDR3 loop spans 15 amino acids. V was shortened by 4 bases and J by 5 bases, with 17 bases between the two germline ends. Amplification targeted TCR beta CDR3 regions from RNA transcripts. The study used the HTBI primer set for a first-round RT-PCR of the TCR CDR3. Via MiXCR, TCRdb re-called the multiplex PCR reads, giving one row per CDR3 protein. The sample holds 500,000 to 800,000 distinct CDR3 sequences, nearly 45% seen once. This TCR was sampled from an adult man with Graves' disease, either hyperthyroidism or ophthalmopathy (not recorded which). This chain uses TRBV11-2 with TRBJ1-1; tentative D call: TRBD1 (5 bases). Input material: peripheral blood or thyroid tissue (not recorded which). The CDR3 DNA reads TGTGCCAGCAGCTGGGACGTTAATGGGCGAACTGAAGCTTTCTTT. Residues: CASSWDVNGRTEAFF.